The clone carrying this TCR beta chain occurred once. Antigen unknown. Germline CDR1 and CDR2: MNHEY and SVGAGI. The CDR3 consists of 14 residues. V lost 9 bases and J 1 base, leaving 10 bases between the germline ends. This record comes from a study of T cell responses to AZD1222 COVID-19 vaccine. The data were produced by immunoSEQ multiplex PCR, yet TCRdb's version contains in-frame clones alone and is incomplete. There are about 86,000 clones in the sample; about 92% occur only once, and approximately 3% lies in the top ten. Overall study findings and caveats: Only five or six AZD1222 recipients were seropositive at baseline. Following two doses of AZD1222, Spike-specific TCR breadth and depth rose. Close to half of spike-specific TCRs reportedly recognize unmutated variant regions.

This chain joins TRBV6-5 and TRBJ2-6; tentatively, D is TRBD2 (6 bases). The sequence was obtained from an adult in good health. This material consisted of peripheral blood, taken on day 0 of AZD1222 vaccination. CDR3 amino acids: CASMRGSGANVLTF. CDR3 DNA sequence: TGTGCCAGTATGCGGGGTTCTGGGGCCAACGTCCTGACTTTC.